Sequencing of this T cell receptor (beta chain) was carried out in a study of T cell responses to AZD1222 COVID-19 vaccine (dated by TCRdb to the early 2020s). Regarding the research as a whole: TCR sequencing was performed for about 250 trial participants, of whom about 200 were given two doses of AZD1222 and around 26 were given two doses of MenACWY control vaccine. Trial participants were enrolled by age into subgroups of 18-55, 56-69 and 70-plus years, and around 150, 28 and 57 TCR-sequenced participants, respectively, were included in these subgroups.

About this clone itself: Its specific antigen is unknown. No much larger clone is present one base from it, and per-base qualities are unavailable.

CDR1 and CDR2 (SGHDN, FVKESK) derive from the germline V gene. The CDR3 goes from the cysteine to the phenylalanine over 16 residues. Only CDR3 DNA remains: 48 bases, in frame from the first base. V was cut back by 4 bases and J by 0 bases, leaving a gap of 14 bases between them. General findings and caveats noted by the study authors: Nearly half of unique spike-specific TCRs reportedly recognized epitopes outside regions mutated in the B.1.351 and B.1.1.7 variants. Conclusions about previously exposed vaccinees are limited, since just five or six AZD1222 recipients were seropositive for SARS-CoV-2 at baseline. The whole spike protein was spanned by vaccine-associated CD4 TCRs, and dominant responses were seen in regions 160-218 and 743-854. A significant rise in spike-specific TCR breadth and depth was observed after two AZD1222 doses relative to day 0 and relative to MenACWY recipients. Because no day 14 peak-response samples were available, the repertoires could be characterized only after the peak T cell response. In the small 56-69-year group, the increase in depth fell short of significance, most likely because of low power. Participants were mostly white British, with more females than males. The authors suggested clonal diversity may have been underestimated.

What this sample's time point label stands for: about 28 days (+/-7) after the second vaccine dose. AZD1222 recipients whose second dose came at about 4 weeks and those whose second dose came at about 12 weeks were combined into one group, since spike-specific TCR depth and breadth did not differ between the two schedules. Samples from vaccinated people were obtained from the UK trials COV001 and COV002, which included a single-blind randomized controlled phase 2/3 trial of AZD1222 (ChAdOx1 nCoV-19) in healthy adults. For TCRbeta chain sequencing, PBMC samples were collected from trial participants at day 0 and at day 28 after the second dose. The CDR3 regions of human TCRbeta chains were analyzed by immunosequencing. The published analysis was carried out like this. Repertoire TCRs were checked for matches against a reference library of SARS-CoV-2-specific TCRs that had been generated using the MIRA antigen-specificity platform. Breadth was defined as the fraction of unique TCRs that were SARS-CoV-2-associated, and depth was defined as the fraction of total T cells that were SARS-CoV-2-associated. Using the MIRA data, each spike-specific TCR was mapped to the spike region that the TCR reacts to and placed in a CD4 or CD8 class. Log10-transformed breadth and depth values were compared by one-way ANOVA with Sidak's multiple comparisons tests. Held by TCRdb, this immuneACCESS table contains in-frame sequences only and omits some clones. Under half of the omission traces to an unresolved V gene where checked; the cause of the rest is unknown. Clone size and the V and J calls come from that table; the DNA yielded D and trimming. The sample table lists 180,000 or so clones, just over 90% of them with a count of one. About 1.7% of the sample goes to the ten largest clones.

Sequencing was performed on peripheral blood, taken 28 days after the second AZD1222 dose. In this chain, TRBV14 is recombined with TRBJ2-3; a tentative D call is TRBD1 (6 bases match). The sequence came from an adult who received the AZD1222 COVID-19 vaccine. Read as DNA, the sequence is TGTGCCAGCAGCCGTCGACAGGAGTCTAGCACAGATACGCAGTATTTT. It translates to CASSRRQESSTDTQYF.